This T cell receptor (beta chain) was recovered during a study of OX40 agonist ivuxolimab in advanced cancers. The repertoire was sequenced with immunoSEQ multiplex PCR; TCRdb's copy has only in-frame clones and lacks some. This sample yields more than 75,000 clones, of which about 86% are seen a single time; over 5% belongs to the top ten. Sequencing was performed on CD4+ or CD8+ T cells sorted from blood, taken in a trial of the OX40 agonist ivuxolimab. The source of this sequence is an adult with an advanced solid tumor such as melanoma, head and neck, liver or kidney cancer.

The CDR3 DNA sequence: TGTGCCAGCACCGGGACCGCGAACACCGGGGAGCTGTTTTTT. Residues: CASTGTANTGELFF. The chain combines TRBV9 with TRBJ2-2; the D gene could be TRBD1 or TRBD2 (5 bases each). This CDR3 has 14 amino acids. Trimming pared 6 bases from V and 0 bases from J, leaving 9 bases between. Germline V gives CDR1 SGDLS, CDR2 YYNGEE. Looking up the rest from reference TRBV9 and TRBJ2-2 gives the full variable domain: DSGVTQTPKHLITATGQRVTLRCSPRSGDLSVYWYQQSLDQGLQFLIQYYNGEERAKGNILERFSAQQFPDLHSELNLSSLELGDSALYFCASTGTANTGELFFGEGSRLTVL.